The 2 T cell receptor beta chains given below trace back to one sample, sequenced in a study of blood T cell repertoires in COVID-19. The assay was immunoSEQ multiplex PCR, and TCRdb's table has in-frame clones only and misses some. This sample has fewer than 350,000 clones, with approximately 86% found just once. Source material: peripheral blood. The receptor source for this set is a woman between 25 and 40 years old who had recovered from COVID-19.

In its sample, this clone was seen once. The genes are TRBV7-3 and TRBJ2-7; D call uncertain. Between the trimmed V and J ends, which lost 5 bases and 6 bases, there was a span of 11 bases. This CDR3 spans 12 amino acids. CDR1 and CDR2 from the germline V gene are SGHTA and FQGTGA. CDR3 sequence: CASSLPAGEQYF. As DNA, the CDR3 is TGTGCCAGCAGCCTACCCGCCGGCGAGCAGTACTTC.

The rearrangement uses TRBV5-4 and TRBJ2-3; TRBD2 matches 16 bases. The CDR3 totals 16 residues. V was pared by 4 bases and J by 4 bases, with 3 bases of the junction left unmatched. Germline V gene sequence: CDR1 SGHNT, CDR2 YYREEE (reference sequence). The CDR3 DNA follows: TGTGCCAGCAGCCCGGGGACTAGCGGGAGGGCAGATACGCAGTATTTT. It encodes CASSPGTSGRADTQYF.